Listed here are 24 T cell receptor beta chains from one sample, sequenced in a study of blood T cell repertoires in COVID-19. This table comes from immunoSEQ multiplex PCR, and its TCRdb copy is limited to in-frame clones, with some not included. The table lists 30,000 to 40,000 clones, 85% of them singletons. The sequencing input was peripheral blood. The source of these receptors is a man in his sixties with active or convalescent COVID-19.

On this clone: Other DNA sequences within the sample encode an identical CDR3. The V gene is TRBV19, the J gene TRBJ1-5; D call uncertain. The CDR3 has 13 amino acids. From germline, CDR1 is LNHDA and CDR2 SQIVND (reference sequence). Deletions cut 3 bases from V and 2 bases from J, with 5 bases between. As DNA, the CDR3 is TGTGCCAGTAGTATCAGTCGCAATCAGCCCCAGCATTTT. Translating gives CASSISRNQPQHF.

This chain joins TRBV20-1 and TRBJ2-1; no clear D gene. The CDR3 consists of 18 residues. CDR1 and CDR2 (germline): DFQATT, SNEGSKA (reference sequence). V lost 3 bases and J lost 12, with 33 bases in between. The CDR3: CSASGRVHSESPSRVQFF. In DNA form, the CDR3 reads TGCAGTGCTAGTGGACGTGTCCACTCGGAGTCTCCTTCCCGGGTGCAGTTCTTC.

The chain combines TRBV28 with TRBJ2-5; D may be TRBD2 (7 bases). The V and J ends lost 4 bases and 4 bases respectively, with 13 bases between them. The CDR3 is made up of 14 amino acids. Per germline, CDR1 MDHEN and CDR2 SYDVKM. The CDR3 bases are TGTGCCAGCAGTTGGGGGGGGCCCCCAGAGACCCAGTACTTC. The encoded protein is CASSWGGPPETQYF.

Concerning this clone itself: It is likely a read error, because the conserved phenylalanine at the end of the CDR3 is missing. The DNA is omitted, as the CDR3 cannot be located on it reliably, and the CDR3 follows TCRdb's listing. The chain has TRBV5-6 and TRBJ1-1; the table gives TRBD1 as D, unverified against the DNA. The CDR3 is 14 amino acids in total, end residues counted. In germline, CDR1 is SGHDT, CDR2 YYEEEE. The CDR3 sequence is CASSLKQSFLPPVL.

The chain recombines TRBV12-5 with TRBJ1-1, with D unresolved. V was shortened by 6 bases and J by 3 bases, with 8 bases between the two germline ends. In germline, CDR1 is LGHNT, CDR2 FRNRAP. This CDR3 has 12 residues. CDR3 DNA sequence: TGTGCTAGTGGCCAGTATGACACTGAAGCTTTCTTT. Protein sequence: CASGQYDTEAFF.

This rearrangement joins TRBV6-5 to TRBJ2-2; 10 bases line up with TRBD1. Unmatched junction bases numbered 5, after V lost 5 bases and J lost 5 bases. The CDR3 is 15 amino acids. Germline V lookup: CDR1 MNHEY, CDR2 SVGAGI. In DNA, the CDR3 is TGTGCCAGCAGTCGGGGACAGGGGAGAACCGGGGAGCTGTTTTTT. It codes for CASSRGQGRTGELFF.

The rearrangement joins TRBV6-5 to TRBJ1-2, with a tentative D call TRBD1 (5 bases). The CDR3 has 12 residues. V was trimmed by 6 bases and J by 4 bases, leaving 9 bases between them. Looked up from germline, CDR1 is MNHEY and CDR2 is SVGAGI. CDR3 protein: CASSRGGYGYTF. The DNA of the CDR3 is TGTGCCAGCAGCCGGGGGGGCTATGGCTACACCTTC.

This clone has only a few counts. Compared with germline, one end of the junction differs, possibly owing to a read error. Other nucleotide sequences from this sample produce the same CDR3. The CDR3 DNA reads as TGTGCCAGCCGTTTGTCTGGCGGGTGGAACACTGAAGCTTTCTTT. It translates to CASRLSGGWNTEAFF. The genes are TRBV28 and TRBJ1-1; D unclear. The CDR3 loop spans 15 amino acids. Germline CDR1 reads MDHEN; CDR2 reads SYDVKM.

V and J are TRBV13 and TRBJ1-2; weak D call: TRBD1 (6 bases). This CDR3 contains 12 residues. Germline V lookup: CDR1 PRHDT, CDR2 FYEKMQ (reference sequence). Between the trimmed V and J ends, which lost 5 bases and 12 bases, there was a span of 16 bases. The CDR3 spells CASSPAGGAHTF. CDR3 in DNA: TGTGCCAGCAGCCCCGCCGGGGGGGCCCACACCTTC.

V usage is TRBV5-6 and J usage is TRBJ1-2; 7 bases agree with TRBD1. The length of the CDR3 is 17 residues. Germline CDR1 is SGHDT and CDR2 is YYEEEE. V shed 4 bases and J 3 bases; nucleotides not matched to a gene: 15. This CDR3 is CASSHPLRDSSYYGYTF. The CDR3 nucleotides read TGTGCCAGCAGCCACCCACTCCGGGACAGTTCCTACTATGGCTACACCTTC.

This chain connects TRBV7-9 to TRBJ2-1, with 9 bases fitting TRBD2. Germline CDR1 and CDR2: SEHNR and FQNEAQ (reference sequence). The V gene end was trimmed by 1 base and the J gene end by 6 bases; junction bases not matched to a gene: 13. The CDR3 length is 18 residues. CDR3 loop: CASSLEGRWLAGTNEQFF. The CDR3 DNA is TGTGCCAGCAGCTTAGAGGGGAGGTGGCTAGCGGGAACCAATGAGCAGTTCTTC.

The chain links TRBV3-1 (or the pseudogene TRBV3-2) to TRBJ1-2; 7 nucleotides match TRBD1. The V and J ends lost 3 bases and 11 bases, in that order; junction bases with no gene match: 9. Germline V CDR1 and CDR2: LGHDT, YNNKEL (reference sequence). CDR3 length equals 13 residues. CDR3: CASSHVQGYGYTF. The CDR3 bases are TGTGCCAGCAGCCACGTACAGGGGTACGGGTACACCTTC.

The chain employs TRBV4-1 and TRBJ2-2; 9 bases map to TRBD2. V shed 4 bases and J 6 bases; nucleotides not matched to a gene: 3. Germline V gives CDR1 MGHRA, CDR2 YSYEKL. The CDR3 spans 14 residues. The CDR3 here is CASSLGLASGELFF. The CDR3 DNA follows: TGCGCCAGCAGCCTAGGACTAGCGTCCGGGGAGCTGTTTTTT.

This clone was seen only a few times. The V gene is TRBV5-1, the J gene TRBJ2-5; the D gene is possibly TRBD1 (7 bases). The CDR3 is 16 amino acids. Germline CDR1 and CDR2: SGHRS and YFSETQ. Trimming left V 2 bases short and J 5 bases short, with 19 bases between. CDR3 sequence (DNA): TGCGCCAGCAGCTTAGGAGGGGGCCCCGTGGGGGAGACCCAGTACTTC. It codes for CASSLGGGPVGETQYF. Drawing the rest from reference TRBV5-1 and TRBJ2-5, the complete variable domain is KAGVTQTPRYLIKTRGQQVTLSCSPISGHRSVSWYQQTPGQGLQFLFEYFSETQRNKGNFPGRFSGRQFSNSRSEMNVSTLELGDSALYLCASSLGGGPVGETQYFGPGTRLLVL.

This rearrangement joins TRBV7-2 to TRBJ2-5; the D is unclear. The germline gives CDR1 SGHTA, CDR2 FQGNSA. V was clipped by 4 bases and J by 2 bases, with 11 bases between them. The CDR3 contains 14 residues. The CDR3 reads CASSSWAMQETQYF. DNA of the CDR3: TGTGCCAGCAGCTCCTGGGCCATGCAAGAGACCCAGTACTTC.

This chain uses TRBV4-3 with TRBJ1-2; D call uncertain. The CDR3 consists of 14 residues. Looked up from germline, CDR1 is LGHNA and CDR2 is YSLEER. Trimming shortened V by 1 base and J by 8 bases, and 14 bases separated the two germline ends. This CDR3 reads CASSQVLTSRGYTF. The CDR3 DNA reads TGCGCCAGCAGCCAAGTATTAACGTCGCGCGGCTACACCTTC.

This sequence joins TRBV19 and TRBJ1-5; D is ambiguous. The CDR3 is made up of 14 amino acids. The germline CDR1 and CDR2 sequences are LNHDA and SQIVND (reference sequence). V shed 1 base and J shed 6 bases, with 10 bases lying between them. The CDR3 is CASSIGGGGQPQHF. In DNA, the CDR3 is TGTGCCAGTAGTATAGGGGGAGGTGGTCAGCCCCAGCATTTT. Combining the CDR3 with reference TRBV19 and TRBJ1-5 gives the whole variable domain DGGITQSPKYLFRKEGQNVTLSCEQNLNHDAMYWYRQDPGQGLRLIYYSQIVNDFQKGDIAEGYSVSREKKESFPLTVTSAQKNPTAFYLCASSIGGGGQPQHFGDGTRLSIL.

The rearrangement links TRBV24-1 to TRBJ2-5, with 7 bases fitting TRBD2. The ends lost 3 bases at V and 2 bases at J; junction bases unmatched: 11. This CDR3 has 17 amino acids. Germline V CDR1 and CDR2: KGHDR, SFDVKD. The CDR3 bases are TGTGCCACCAGTGATGGTGGGGGAGGGCCGAAACAAGAGACCCAGTACTTC. Translation: CATSDGGGGPKQETQYF.

The chain employs TRBV28 and TRBJ2-2; TRBD1 is a possible D gene (6 bases). Germline V gene sequence: CDR1 MDHEN, CDR2 SYDVKM. The V and J ends lost 6 bases and 7 bases respectively, with 15 bases between them. The CDR3 sequence is 14 residues long. In DNA form, the CDR3 reads TGTGCCAGCAGAGGGGACATAAGAAGCGGGGAGCTGTTTTTT. It encodes CASRGDIRSGELFF.

This chain joins TRBV19 and TRBJ2-5; TRBD1 is a possible D gene (5 bases). There are 16 residues in the CDR3. V lost 3 bases and J lost 4, with 18 bases in between. Germline assignment: CDR1 LNHDA and CDR2 SQIVND (reference sequence). The DNA for the CDR3 is TGTGCCAGTAGTATTTGGCCAGGGTTCGTCGTAGAGACCCAGTACTTC. Translation gives CASSIWPGFVVETQYF.

This chain links TRBV7-6 with TRBJ2-3, with TRBD2 matching 8 bases. Trimming cost V 1 base and J 8 bases; bases outside gene matches: 8. Germline CDR1 reads SGHVS; CDR2 reads FNYEAQ. This CDR3 region has 15 residues. CDR3 coding DNA: TGTGCCAGCAGCTTAGAGCCCGGGGGGGCACGTACGCAGTATTTT. Protein product: CASSLEPGGARTQYF.

The chain recombines TRBV15 with TRBJ1-6, with D possibly being TRBD1 (6 bases). Trimming took off 3 bases at V and 6 bases at J, with 12 bases between the two ends. CDR3 length: 15 amino acids. The germline gives CDR1 LNHNV, CDR2 YYDKDF (reference sequence). The CDR3 DNA sequence: TGTGCCACCAGCAGCCTACAGGGTGGTAATTCACCCCTCCACTTT. Protein: CATSSLQGGNSPLHF.

This chain connects TRBV15 to TRBJ2-1, with TRBD2 matching over 8 bases. The CDR3 is made up of 17 amino acids. Germline V gene sequence: CDR1 LNHNV, CDR2 YYDKDF (reference sequence). V shed 0 bases and J 2 bases; nucleotides not matched to a gene: 6. The DNA for the CDR3 is TGTGCCACCAGCAGAGATAAGCGGGAGTGGGCCTACAATGAGCAGTTCTTC. Translated: CATSRDKREWAYNEQFF.

This chain uses TRBV11-2 with TRBJ2-6, with a weak D call TRBD2 (5 bases). Per germline, CDR1 SGHAT and CDR2 FQNNGV. V dropped 2 bases and J dropped 0 bases, with 14 bases sitting between them. The CDR3 has 18 amino acids. CDR3 in amino acids: CASSLLGSAYSGANVLTF. The DNA for the CDR3 is TGTGCCAGCAGCTTACTAGGTAGCGCGTACTCTGGGGCCAACGTCCTGACTTTC.